This T cell receptor (beta chain) came from a study of radiotherapy plus CTLA-4 blockade in lung cancer. Study-wide context: More than 15% of enrolled patients responded objectively, and approximately 34% had disease control. Study findings and constraints: Early blood T cell clone dynamics, with interferon-beta, were reported to best predict response. TCR clones from tumors expanded in blood after radiotherapy plus ipilimumab.

As regards this clone: Antigen unknown.

Patients had chemo-refractory metastatic non-small-cell lung cancer and received focal radiation plus CTLA-4 blockade that used ipilimumab. The germline V gene has CDR1 LGHNA and CDR2 YNFKEQ. The length of the CDR3 is 17 residues. V lost 0 bases, J lost 5 bases, and 17 bases lay in between. Sequencing used immunoSEQ multiplex PCR; TCRdb keeps in-frame clones, though not all of them. The profile shows tens of thousands of clones, 70% to 85% of them singletons. The chain carries TRBV4-2 and TRBJ1-5; tentative D call: TRBD1 (6 bases). This TCR was recovered from a human donor with non-small cell lung cancer who had a partial response to radiotherapy plus ipilimumab. The sample was peripheral blood, taken from a patient treated with radiotherapy plus ipilimumab. The CDR3 nucleotides read TGTGCCAGCAGCCAAGAGGGAGGGGGTATGGGGTATCAGCCCCAGCATTTT. Its translation is CASSQEGGGMGYQPQHF.